This TCR beta chain was observed in a study of control samples from healthy donors and cancer patients (dated by TCRdb to 2019 to 2021). Turning to this clone: Its antigen is not yet known. Qualities for individual bases were not recorded, and no much larger clone is one base off.

CDR1 SGHAT and CDR2 FQNNGV are derived from the germline V gene. The CDR3 numbers 17 residues from cysteine through phenylalanine. Only the CDR3 part of the read is kept: 51 bases, read in frame from the first base. Trimming leaves V shorter by 3 bases and J shorter by 3 bases, with the junction holding 12 bases beyond the gene matches. The protocol used for the library was the immunoSEQ multiplex PCR assay. TCRdb stores this immuneACCESS table with in-frame sequences only. Part of the clones is absent; in the studies checked, under half of the shortfall reflects unresolved V genes, and no reason is known for the rest. For this sample there are roughly 100,000 clones; roughly 92% appear just once. The biggest ten clones account for 3% of the sample.

The rearrangement joined TRBV11-2 to TRBJ2-7; 9 central nucleotides agree with TRBD2. The specimen sequenced was blood. The TCR originated in a human donor in good health. The donor label of this sample is uncertain. The CDR3 reads as follows: CASSFPSRRGGRYEQYF. In nucleotides, the sequence is TGTGCCAGCAGCTTTCCATCGAGGCGGGGGGGCCGCTACGAGCAGTACTTC.